The next 27 T cell receptor beta chains were all read from a single sample in a study of shared clonotypes between healthy human individuals. The data were produced by immunoSEQ multiplex PCR, yet TCRdb's version contains in-frame clones alone and is incomplete. Among approximately 2.5 million clones listed, around nine tenths were seen once. The sample was naive CD4+ T cells sorted from blood. As to subset: CD45RA+ positively selected. The receptors come from a man aged 18 to 29 in good health.

The chain combines TRBV6-6 with TRBJ1-2; D ambiguous. Trimming pared 0 bases from V and 0 bases from J, leaving 8 bases between. There are 15 residues in the CDR3. Germline V gene data show CDR1 as MNHNY and CDR2 as SVGAGI (reference sequence). The CDR3 sequence: CASSYSNSANYGYTF. The CDR3 region has the DNA TGTGCCAGCAGTTACTCGAACTCGGCTAACTATGGCTACACCTTC.

This clone was observed a handful of times. The chain links TRBV30 to TRBJ1-1; D uncertain. Trimming removed 4 bases at V and 1 base at J, with 7 bases between. Germline V CDR1 and CDR2: GTSNPN, SVGIG (reference sequence). The CDR3 sequence is 12 residues long. The CDR3 bases are TGTGCCTGGATCACAGCGAACACTGAAGCTTTCTTT. Encoded protein: CAWITANTEAFF.

The gene calls are TRBV19 and TRBJ1-2; D perhaps matches TRBD1 (6 bases). Germline V lookup: CDR1 LNHDA, CDR2 SQIVND (reference sequence). The V gene lost 1 base and the J gene lost 5 bases, with 17 bases spanning the gap. The CDR3 runs 16 residues. CDR3 nucleotides: TGTGCCAGTAGTATAGCCCTTGGGGGGCGGAATTATGGCTACACCTTC. Translation: CASSIALGGRNYGYTF. Based on the CDR3 plus reference TRBV19 and TRBJ1-2, the full variable domain is DGGITQSPKYLFRKEGQNVTLSCEQNLNHDAMYWYRQDPGQGLRLIYYSQIVNDFQKGDIAEGYSVSREKKESFPLTVTSAQKNPTAFYLCASSIALGGRNYGYTFGSGTRLTVV.

DNA of the CDR3: TGTGCCAGCAGCTTATCAGCGTTCGCTGAAGCTTTCTTT. It specifies CASSLSAFAEAFF. The chain is built from TRBV7-8 and TRBJ1-1, with D unresolved. The germline V gene encodes CDR1 SGHVS and CDR2 FQNEAQ. V lost 2 bases, J lost 6 bases, and 10 bases lay in between. This CDR3 spans 13 amino acids. The whole variable domain, remainder taken from reference TRBV7-8 and TRBJ1-1, is GAGVSQSPRYKVAKRGQDVALRCDPISGHVSLFWYQQALGQGPEFLTYFQNEAQLDKSGLPSDRFFAERPEGSVSTLKIQRTQQEDSAVYLCASSLSAFAEAFFGQGTRLTVV.

The CDR3 DNA reads TGTGCCAGCAGTTCGGCGGGACACCTCACTGAAGCTTTCTTT. Its translation: CASSSAGHLTEAFF. The genes are TRBV6-6 and TRBJ1-1, with D tentatively TRBD1 (6 bases). The CDR3 loop spans 14 amino acids. Trimming stripped 4 bases from V and 4 bases from J, with 13 bases between. The V gene's germline CDR1 is MNHNY and CDR2 SVGAGI (reference sequence).

The CDR3 here is CASSLEQTVLRSEAFF. The CDR3 DNA reads TGTGCCAGCAGCTTGGAACAGACAGTACTCCGGTCTGAAGCTTTCTTT. The gene calls are TRBV5-6 and TRBJ1-1, with a possible D match to TRBD1 (5 bases). CDR3 size: 16 residues. From germline, CDR1 is SGHDT and CDR2 YYEEEE. V lost 0 bases, J lost 6 bases, and 18 bases lay in between. Full variable domain (rest looked up from reference TRBV5-6 and TRBJ1-1): DAGVTQSPTHLIKTRGQQVTLRCSPKSGHDTVSWYQQALGQGPQFIFQYYEEEERQRGNFPDRFSGHQFPNYSSELNVNALLLGDSALYLCASSLEQTVLRSEAFFGQGTRLTVV.

The rearrangement uses TRBV12-5 and TRBJ2-5, with TRBD1 matching 8 bases. V shed 0 bases and J 4 bases; nucleotides not matched to a gene: 7. Germline loops: CDR1 LGHNT, CDR2 FRNRAP. The CDR3 loop spans 16 amino acids. The CDR3 reads CASGLVSGGGGETQYF. The CDR3 DNA reads TGTGCTAGTGGTTTGGTATCAGGGGGCGGAGGAGAGACCCAGTACTTC.

V usage is TRBV7-8 and J usage is TRBJ1-5; D is ambiguous. V was trimmed by 1 base and J by 14 bases, leaving 12 bases between them. Germline loops: CDR1 SGHVS, CDR2 FQNEAQ. The CDR3 covers 12 residues. In nucleotides, the CDR3 is TGTGCCAGCAGCTTAGGTCCGGTGGTCGAGCATTTT. Its protein is CASSLGPVVEHF. Full variable domain (rest looked up from reference TRBV7-8 and TRBJ1-5): GAGVSQSPRYKVAKRGQDVALRCDPISGHVSLFWYQQALGQGPEFLTYFQNEAQLDKSGLPSDRFFAERPEGSVSTLKIQRTQQEDSAVYLCASSLGPVVEHFGDGTRLSIL.

The V call is TRBV5-6, the J call TRBJ2-7; D is unclear. V was shortened by 0 bases and J by 3 bases, with 7 bases between the two germline ends. CDR3 length: 13 residues. Germline CDR1 SGHDT, CDR2 YYEEEE. Here the CDR3 reads CASSLGPDYEQYF. The CDR3 nucleotides are TGTGCCAGCAGCTTGGGGCCAGACTACGAGCAGTACTTC.

This clone was picked up one time. The chain has TRBV19 and TRBJ2-2, with D possibly TRBD1 on 6 matching bases. Germline values: CDR1 LNHDA, CDR2 SQIVND (reference sequence). The CDR3 covers 16 residues. V was trimmed by 7 bases and J by 2 bases, leaving 17 bases between them. The CDR3 loop is CASTHTGTTNTGELFF. Here the CDR3 DNA reads TGTGCCAGTACCCATACCGGGACAACAAACACCGGGGAGCTGTTTTTT.

This sequence joins TRBV6-6 and TRBJ2-7; 9 bases line up with TRBD1. The V gene end was trimmed by 2 bases and the J gene end by 1 base; junction bases not matched to a gene: 3. The CDR3 is 15 residues long. Germline values: CDR1 MNHNY, CDR2 SVGAGI (reference sequence). The CDR3 protein is CASSYTTGGSYEQYF. The CDR3 DNA follows: TGTGCCAGCAGTTACACGACAGGGGGATCCTACGAGCAGTACTTC.

The rearrangement joins TRBV30 to TRBJ2-7; 7 bases match TRBD2. The germline V gene encodes CDR1 GTSNPN and CDR2 SVGIG (reference sequence). The length of the CDR3 is 14 residues. V lost 3 bases, J lost 3 bases, and 8 bases stayed unmatched. This CDR3 reads CAWRGREGGYEQYF. The DNA for the CDR3 is TGTGCCTGGAGAGGTAGGGAGGGAGGCTACGAGCAGTACTTC.

This chain connects TRBV28 to TRBJ2-6; TRBD1 might be the D (6 bases). From germline, CDR1 is MDHEN and CDR2 SYDVKM. V was pared by 6 bases and J by 0 bases, with 9 bases between. The CDR3 loop spans 15 amino acids. This CDR3 is CASRLQGSGANVLTF. Written as DNA, the CDR3 is TGTGCCAGCAGGTTACAGGGCTCTGGGGCCAACGTCCTGACTTTC.

V usage is TRBV15 and J usage is TRBJ2-7, with 8 bases lining up with TRBD2. CDR3 length: 14 amino acids. Germline V gives CDR1 LNHNV, CDR2 YYDKDF (reference sequence). V dropped 8 bases and J dropped 3; count of bases not matched to a gene: 9. The CDR3 DNA sequence: TGTGCCACCGGACCCAGCGGGGGAGGCTACGAGCAGTACTTC. It specifies CATGPSGGGYEQYF. The variable domain in full, completed from reference TRBV15 and TRBJ2-7, reads DAMVIQNPRYQVTQFGKPVTLSCSQTLNHNVMYWYQQKSSQAPKLLFHYYDKDFNNEADTPDNFQSRRPNTSFCFLDIRSPGLGDTAMYLCATGPSGGGYEQYFGPGTRLTVT.

V and J are TRBV11-2 and TRBJ1-4; D call uncertain. This CDR3 has 15 amino acids. Per the germline V gene, CDR1 is SGHAT and CDR2 is FQNNGV. V was trimmed by 5 bases and J by 4 bases, leaving 14 bases between them. In DNA form, the CDR3 reads TGTGCCAGCAGCCCAGACGGTCAGGTTAATGAAAAACTGTTTTTT. This translates into CASSPDGQVNEKLFF.

The rearrangement uses TRBV7-2 and TRBJ2-5, with unresolved D. This CDR3 contains 12 residues. From germline, CDR1 is SGHTA and CDR2 FQGNSA. The V and J ends lost 2 bases and 5 bases respectively, with 6 bases between them. CDR3 nucleotides: TGTGCCAGCAGCTTATTTACGGAGACCCAGTACTTC. Translation gives CASSLFTETQYF.

The chain employs TRBV7-2 and TRBJ2-1; 8 bases agree with TRBD2. J gave up 3 bases and V 5 bases, and 9 bases lay outside the gene matches. Germline values: CDR1 SGHTA, CDR2 FQGNSA. CDR3 length: 16 residues. The CDR3 reads CASSVHGGADYNEQFF. The DNA for the CDR3 is TGTGCCAGCAGCGTCCACGGGGGGGCGGACTACAATGAGCAGTTCTTC. Looking up the rest from reference TRBV7-2 and TRBJ2-1 gives the full variable domain: GAGVSQSPSNKVTEKGKDVELRCDPISGHTALYWYRQSLGQGLEFLIYFQGNSAPDKSGLPSDRFSAERTGGSVSTLTIQRTQQEDSAVYLCASSVHGGADYNEQFFGPGTRLTVL.

V gene TRBV7-6 combines with J gene TRBJ1-3, with 7 bases identical to TRBD1. The CDR3 extends over 17 amino acids. The germline CDR1 and CDR2 sequences are SGHVS and FNYEAQ. The V gene end was trimmed by 5 bases and the J gene end by 0 bases; junction bases not matched to a gene: 10. The CDR3 spells CASSAKTGQRSGNTIYF. The CDR3 nucleotides read TGTGCCAGCAGCGCCAAAACGGGACAGCGCTCTGGAAACACCATATATTTT.

The gene calls are TRBV11-2 and TRBJ2-7; 9 bases fit TRBD2. Germline CDR1 SGHAT, CDR2 FQNNGV. V was pared by 2 bases and J by 0 bases, with 11 bases of the junction left unmatched. This CDR3 region has 18 residues. CDR3 region: CASSLSSGGVGSSYEQYF. CDR3 nucleotide sequence: TGTGCCAGCAGCTTAAGTAGCGGGGGAGTGGGGAGCTCCTACGAGCAGTACTTC.

This chain joins TRBV6-6 and TRBJ1-1; D ambiguous. The germline gives CDR1 MNHNY, CDR2 SVGAGI (reference sequence). The CDR3 spans 15 residues. Trimming stripped 7 bases from V and 0 bases from J, with 15 bases between. The CDR3, as DNA: TGTGCCAGCACCTCGACGAGGGTTATGAACACTGAAGCTTTCTTT. Translated: CASTSTRVMNTEAFF.

This chain connects TRBV6-4 to TRBJ1-1; 11 bases fit TRBD1. CDR3 length: 15 amino acids. CDR1 is MRHNA and CDR2 is SNTAGT in the germline V gene. V lost 4 bases, J lost 6 bases, and 7 bases stayed unmatched. The CDR3 here is CASSVPEGQGAEAFF. In DNA form, the CDR3 reads TGTGCCAGCAGTGTCCCAGAGGGACAGGGGGCTGAAGCTTTCTTT.

J is TRBJ1-4 and V is TRBV7-2; 9 bases line up with TRBD1. This CDR3 has 15 amino acids. Per the germline V gene, CDR1 is SGHTA and CDR2 is FQGNSA. V shed 5 bases, J shed 5 bases, and the junction held 6 bases outside the gene matches. The CDR3 DNA reads TGTGCCAGCAGCATCGACAGGGGGGCAAATGAAAAACTGTTTTTT. It is translated as CASSIDRGANEKLFF.

This chain links TRBV25-1 with TRBJ2-2, with 7 positions matching TRBD2. From germline, CDR1 is MGHDK and CDR2 SYGVNS. J was trimmed by 7 bases and V by 3 bases; bases with no gene match: 8. CDR3 size: 15 residues. The CDR3, as DNA: TGTGCCAGCAGTGAGTCGCGGGGGTACATCGGGGAGCTGTTTTTT. It codes for CASSESRGYIGELFF.

The chain uses TRBV27 and TRBJ1-2; possibly TRBD1 for D (5 bases). CDR1 and CDR2 (germline): MNHEY, SMNVEV (reference sequence). The ends were cut back, 3 bases at V and 6 bases at J, with 8 bases in the middle. This CDR3 has 12 amino acids. The CDR3 region has the DNA TGTGCCAGCAGTTTGTCAGGGAATGGCTACACCTTC. Amino acid sequence: CASSLSGNGYTF.

The chain joins TRBV11-3 to TRBJ2-7; tentatively, D is TRBD1 (5 bases). V gave up 5 bases and J gave up 2 bases, with 13 bases separating them. This CDR3 has 14 residues. Germline V gene data show CDR1 as SGHNT and CDR2 as YENEEA. CDR3 region: CASSPRQTPYEQYF. The CDR3 nucleotides read TGTGCCAGCAGCCCCCGACAGACCCCCTACGAGCAGTACTTC.

This clone was seen more than once but under ten times. This sequence joins TRBV5-1 and TRBJ1-4, with 9 bases lining up with TRBD1. Per the germline V gene, CDR1 is SGHRS and CDR2 is YFSETQ. The CDR3 length is 14 residues. V gave up 4 bases and J gave up 4 bases; unmatched junction bases: 2. The CDR3 DNA sequence: TGCGCCAGCAGCCGGACAGGGGATAATGAAAAACTGTTTTTT. Its protein is CASSRTGDNEKLFF.

The table lists this clone with a count of one. V usage is TRBV6-4 and J usage is TRBJ1-1; 7 positions agree with TRBD1. This CDR3 has 14 residues. Germline V CDR1 and CDR2: MRHNA, SNTAGT. The ends lost 7 bases at V and 1 base at J; junction bases unmatched: 6. DNA for the CDR3: TGTGCCAGCACCGTCGGACAGGAGAACACTGAAGCTTTCTTT. The encoded protein is CASTVGQENTEAFF.